This TCR beta chain derives from a study of T-cell memory formation after mild COVID-19. For the study at large: Clusters of TCRs were largely donor specific. Findings and caveats of the study: Certain responding clones were present in pre-infection memory, suggesting participation of cross-reactive memory.

TCRdb redid the calling of the 5' RACE reads with MiXCR, one entry per CDR3 protein. The table shows about 110,000 distinct CDR3 sequences, with over 15% occurring only once. The length of the CDR3 is 14 residues. Trimming took 4 bases from V and 1 from J, leaving 10 bases between them. A remark on this clonotype: The target antigen is unknown.

The specimen sequenced was PBMCs or a T cell subset sorted from them (not recorded which). This TCR was recovered from a man between 18 and 29 years old who had mild COVID-19 (a few samples of this study predate the infection). Cell type and time point are not known. The J gene is TRBJ1-1, the V gene TRBV12-3 or TRBV12-4; D is unclear. As DNA, the CDR3 is TGTGCCAGCAGTTCTCGGCGAACGAACACTGAAGCTTTCTTT. It translates to CASSSRRTNTEAFF.